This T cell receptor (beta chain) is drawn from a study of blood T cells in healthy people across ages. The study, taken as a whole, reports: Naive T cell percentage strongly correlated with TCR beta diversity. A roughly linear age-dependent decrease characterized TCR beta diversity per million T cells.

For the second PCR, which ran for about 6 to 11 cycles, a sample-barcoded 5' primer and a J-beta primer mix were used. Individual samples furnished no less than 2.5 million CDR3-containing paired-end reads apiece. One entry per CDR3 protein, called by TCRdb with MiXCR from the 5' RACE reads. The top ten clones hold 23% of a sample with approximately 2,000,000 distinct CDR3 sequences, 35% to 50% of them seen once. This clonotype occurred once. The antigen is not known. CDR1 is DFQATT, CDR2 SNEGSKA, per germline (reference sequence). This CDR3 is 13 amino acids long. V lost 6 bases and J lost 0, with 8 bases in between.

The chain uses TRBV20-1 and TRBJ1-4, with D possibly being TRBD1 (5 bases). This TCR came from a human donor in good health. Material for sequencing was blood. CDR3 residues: CSATVATNEKLFF. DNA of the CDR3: TGCAGTGCGACAGTTGCAACTAATGAAAAACTGTTTTTT.